This entry features one T cell receptor beta chain sequence. The antigen remains unidentified. V was cut by 7 bases and J by 5 bases, with 12 bases left in between. Germline CDR1 ENHRY, CDR2 SYGVKD. The CDR3 spans 13 residues. The data originate from a study of cytomegalovirus exposure and HLA in healthy donors. The study's findings and limits: Within an earlier analysis, most TCR beta V segments proved productive either about 90% or about 30% of the time. Using the classifier, cytomegalovirus status was reportedly diagnosed with high specificity and sensitivity.

The PCR was carried out with 60 Vbeta primers and 13 Jbeta primers. The table came from immunoSEQ multiplex PCR; TCRdb's copy has only in-frame clones and leaves some out. The sample records about 160,000 clones, roughly four fifths being singletons. The sequenced material came from PBMCs. The clonotype originates from a man between 45 and 60 years old in good health and CMV-seropositive. The genes are TRBV10-3 and TRBJ2-1; D not certain. This CDR3 is CAITATDDNEQFF. CDR3 bases: TGTGCCATCACTGCGACTGACGACAATGAGCAGTTCTTC.